The clone carrying this TCR beta chain was observed a single time. The antigen remains undetermined. Other DNA sequences within the sample encode an identical CDR3. Germline values: CDR1 SGHTA, CDR2 FQGTGA. The J segment lost 2 bases and the V segment lost 5 bases, leaving 4 bases of the junction unmatched. The CDR3 has 14 amino acids. This sample was taken from a study of graft-versus-host responses after intestinal transplantation. Study at large: Those transplanted obtained multivisceral, liver-intestinal, or isolated intestinal grafts. Recipients were all induced with anti-thymocyte globulin, then given tacrolimus and steroids for roughly 3 years. Whole-study findings and limits: GvH clone levels peaked in circulation, and this peak was associated with early post-transplant HvG declines. GvH clones were found in recipient marrow; some appeared first in ileum or blood.

Clones were sequenced by immunoSEQ multiplex PCR, and TCRdb holds only the in-frame ones, with some missing. The sample carries tens of thousands of clones, about 90% recorded once. This receptor was taken from a human donor who received an intestinal transplant. The V call is TRBV7-3, the J call TRBJ1-1; 8 bases match TRBD1. Sample: unstimulated CD4+ T cells sorted from spleen or lymph node cells, taken before intestinal transplant. CDR3 coding DNA: TGTGCCAGCAGCACACAGGGGGGAAACACTGAAGCTTTCTTT. Its protein product is CASSTQGGNTEAFF.